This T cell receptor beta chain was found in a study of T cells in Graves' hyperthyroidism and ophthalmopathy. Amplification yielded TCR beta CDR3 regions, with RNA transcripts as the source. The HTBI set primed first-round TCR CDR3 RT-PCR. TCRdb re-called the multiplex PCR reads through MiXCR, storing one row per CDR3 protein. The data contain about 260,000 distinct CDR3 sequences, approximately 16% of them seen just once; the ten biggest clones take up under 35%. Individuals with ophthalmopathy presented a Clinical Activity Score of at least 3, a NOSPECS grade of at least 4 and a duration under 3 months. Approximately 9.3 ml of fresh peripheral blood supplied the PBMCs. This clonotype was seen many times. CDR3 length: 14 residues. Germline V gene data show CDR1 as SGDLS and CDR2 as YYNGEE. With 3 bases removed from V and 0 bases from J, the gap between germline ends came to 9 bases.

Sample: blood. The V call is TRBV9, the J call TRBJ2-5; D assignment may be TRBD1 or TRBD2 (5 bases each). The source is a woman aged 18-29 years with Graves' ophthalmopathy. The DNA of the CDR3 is TGTGCCAGCAGCGCCGGGACCTACCAAGAGACCCAGTACTTC. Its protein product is CASSAGTYQETQYF.